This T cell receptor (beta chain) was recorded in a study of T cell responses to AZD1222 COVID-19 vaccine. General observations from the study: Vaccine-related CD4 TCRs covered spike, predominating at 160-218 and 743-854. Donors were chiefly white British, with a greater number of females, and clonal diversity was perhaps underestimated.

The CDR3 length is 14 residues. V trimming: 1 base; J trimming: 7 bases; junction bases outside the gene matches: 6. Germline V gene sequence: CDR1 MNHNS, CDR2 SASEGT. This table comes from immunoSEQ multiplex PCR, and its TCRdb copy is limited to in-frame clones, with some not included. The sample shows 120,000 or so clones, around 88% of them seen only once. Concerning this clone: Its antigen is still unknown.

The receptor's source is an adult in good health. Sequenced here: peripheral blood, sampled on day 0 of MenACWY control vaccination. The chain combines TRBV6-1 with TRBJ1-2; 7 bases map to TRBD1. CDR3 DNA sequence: TGTGCCAGCAGTGAAGGACAGGGACGGCGTGGCTACACCTTC. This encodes CASSEGQGRRGYTF.